A selection of T cell receptor beta chains follows, all from one sample in a study of Ad26.COV2.S vaccination and SARS-CoV-2 variants. TCRdb's table, derived via immunoSEQ multiplex PCR, lists solely in-frame clones and lacks some. Among approximately 400,000 clones listed, approximately 81% were seen once. The sample here was peripheral blood, taken in a trial of Ad26.COV2.S vaccine versus placebo. The receptor set was obtained from a person aged 18-65 years who received the Ad26.COV2.S COVID-19 vaccine or a placebo. Both conserved end residues are part of each CDR3. Fields, in order: J gene, D gene, CDR3 length, V gene, CDR3 protein. The D gene is left open where the match is weak.

TRBJ2-5,.,14,TRBV5-6,CASVRELMGETQYF
TRBJ1-1,.,14,TRBV30,CAWSVMRKNTEAFF
TRBJ2-7,.,16,TRBV7-9,CASSTPDRTSPYEQYF
TRBJ2-1,.,15,TRBV27,CASSFKWVGYNEQFF
TRBJ2-7,.,14,TRBV15,CATSRAVLSYEQYF
TRBJ2-1,.,13,TRBV5-1,CASSLAVNNEQFF
TRBJ2-5,.,17,TRBV2,CASTEGYSGSLQETQYF
TRBJ1-1,.,13,TRBV6-6,CASRQGLNTEAFF
TRBJ2-7,.,14,TRBV6-5,CASSLRRNSYEQYF
TRBJ1-4,.,16,TRBV15,CATSRGTASQAEKLFF
TRBJ2-5,.,14,TRBV2,CARGGRAPRSPQYF
TRBJ1-2,.,11,TRBV3-1/TRBV3-2,CASSHGYGYTF
TRBJ2-5,.,15,TRBV10-2,CASSESEAVRETQYF
TRBJ1-5,.,14,TRBV30,CAWTFGGSNQPQHF
TRBJ2-7,.,12,TRBV5-4,CASSLDGYEQYF
TRBJ1-6,.,14,TRBV27,CASRDRNLNSPLHF
TRBJ2-5,.,14,TRBV7-9,CASSLGGTRETQYF
TRBJ2-1,TRBD2,17,TRBV5-6,CASSGTSGGNWGDEQFF
TRBJ2-3,.,13,TRBV9,CASSPPNTDTQYF
TRBJ2-1,.,12,TRBV7-2,CASSFYNNEQFF
TRBJ2-2,.,14,TRBV5-4,CASSLRTATGELFF
TRBJ2-2,TRBD2,16,TRBV5-1,CASSSVAGVDTGELFF
TRBJ2-2,TRBD1,15,TRBV6-6,CASSWQGVDTGELFF
TRBJ1-2,TRBD1,17,TRBV7-6,CASSEIIGQAEDYGYTF
TRBJ1-5,.,15,TRBV5-8,CASSLDRLSNQPQHF
TRBJ2-3,TRBD2,20,TRBV7-8,CASSLVLGLAGGLGTDTQYF
TRBJ2-3,.,17,TRBV4-3,CASSHGIGAQKRDTQYF
TRBJ2-7,.,12,TRBV11-2,CASTPGLYEQYF
TRBJ1-3,TRBD1,14,TRBV20-1,CSASGQGSGNTIYF
TRBJ2-7,.,13,TRBV11-3,CASSPGRDYEQYF
TRBJ1-3,.,16,TRBV18,CASSPGLSNRADTIYF
TRBJ2-6,TRBD1,17,TRBV27,CASRLGTGLTGANVLTF
TRBJ1-4,.,13,TRBV12-3/TRBV12-4,CASSYWASEKLFF
TRBJ2-2,TRBD2,18,TRBV7-9,CASSKRGGGRAFSGELFF
TRBJ2-2,.,15,TRBV9,CASSLDSRNTGELFF
TRBJ2-2,.,14,TRBV10-1,CASSESLSGGELFF
TRBJ2-2,TRBD1,16,TRBV6-2/TRBV6-3,CASRPEYRGRTGELFF
TRBJ1-2,.,14,TRBV5-1,CASSLEGVNYGYTF
TRBJ1-2,.,13,TRBV7-9,CASREGSKVGYTF
TRBJ1-4,.,11,TRBV7-2,CASSLNEKLFF
TRBJ2-2,.,17,TRBV7-9,CASSQLDSGIGAGELFF
TRBJ1-2,.,14,TRBV7-2,CASSLRGRAYGYTF
TRBJ2-7,.,13,TRBV27,CASSLSQFYEQYF
TRBJ1-6,TRBD1,13,TRBV5-1,CASSGQENSPLHF
TRBJ1-4,TRBD1,15,TRBV28,CASSGTVATNEKLFF
TRBJ2-7,.,11,TRBV3-1/TRBV3-2,CASSRSYEQYF
TRBJ1-1,.,14,TRBV18,CASSPLRDHTEAFF
TRBJ1-4,.,11,TRBV28,CASSLTEKLFF
TRBJ2-1,.,15,TRBV7-8,CASSFWDSTYNEQFF
TRBJ2-1,.,13,TRBV28,CASTPGGRSEQFF
TRBJ2-2,.,12,TRBV6-5,CASRSNTGELFF
TRBJ2-7,.,14,TRBV6-7,CASLSGGEIYEQYF
TRBJ1-5,.,14,TRBV30,CAWSVTGNNQPQHF
TRBJ2-5,.,15,TRBV7-2,CASSKDGSRGETQYF
TRBJ2-2,.,15,TRBV7-2,CASSFRLAVSGELFF
TRBJ2-5,.,11,TRBV30,CAWSPGETQYF
TRBJ1-4,.,16,TRBV27,CASSLGSGSTNEKLFF
TRBJ2-7,TRBD2,14,TRBV18,CASSQASGNYEQYF